Below are 31 T cell receptor beta chains sequenced from a single sample in a study of blood T cell repertoires in COVID-19 (dated by TCRdb to about 2020). The protocol used for the library was the immunoSEQ multiplex PCR assay. Held by TCRdb, this immuneACCESS table contains in-frame sequences only and omits some clones. Under half of the omission traces to an unresolved V gene where checked; the cause of the rest is unknown. The sample table contains about 160,000 clones; only one count was recorded for roughly 84% of them. The ten largest account for about 0.95% of the sample. Source material: peripheral blood. The source of these receptors is a man aged 35 to 55 with acute or convalescent COVID-19.

The CDR3 region has the DNA TGTGCCTGGAGTGTACTGGGGGGGGCTGGAAACACCATATATTTT. It yields the protein CAWSVLGGAGNTIYF. The rearrangement joins TRBV30 to TRBJ1-3, with a possible D match to TRBD1 (5 bases). Germline V gives CDR1 GTSNPN, CDR2 SVGIG (reference sequence). V lost 0 bases to trimming and J lost 2 bases, with 11 bases between them. There are 15 residues in the CDR3.

The chain combines TRBV5-4 with TRBJ2-1; D remains ambiguous. The CDR3 runs 12 residues. V was cut by 5 bases and J by 3 bases, with 6 bases left in between. Germline V lookup: CDR1 SGHNT, CDR2 YYREEE (reference sequence). The DNA of the CDR3 is TGTGCCAGCAGTACCAGCTACAATGAGCAGTTCTTC. This codes for CASSTSYNEQFF.

V gene TRBV4-3 combines with J gene TRBJ2-1, with TRBD1 matching 7 bases. Germline CDR1 and CDR2: LGHNA and YSLEER. The V gene end was trimmed by 0 bases and the J gene end by 4 bases; junction bases not matched to a gene: 3. CDR3 length: 15 amino acids. CDR3 coding DNA: TGCGCCAGCAGCCAAGACACAGGGGCATACAATGAGCAGTTCTTC. It is translated as CASSQDTGAYNEQFF.

This clone has just one count. The chain employs TRBV27 and TRBJ2-3; 15 positions agree with TRBD2. Germline V lookup: CDR1 MNHEY, CDR2 SMNVEV (reference sequence). Losses at the gene ends were 5 bases for V and 0 bases for J; bases not matched to a gene: 12. The CDR3 spans 20 residues. The CDR3 DNA reads TGTGCCAGCAGTGCCACGGGACTAGCGGGGGGAGGTTCTAGCACAGATACGCAGTATTTT. Protein sequence: CASSATGLAGGGSSTDTQYF.

V is TRBV2 and J is TRBJ2-7, with 7 bases lining up with TRBD1. V gave up 7 bases and J gave up 0 bases; unmatched junction bases: 9. The CDR3 is 15 amino acids. Germline assignment: CDR1 SNHLY and CDR2 FYNNEI. The DNA of the CDR3 is TGTGCCAGCATTCTCCGGGACAGCTACTCCTACGAGCAGTACTTC. The encoded protein is CASILRDSYSYEQYF. Full variable domain (outside the CDR3, taken from reference TRBV2 and TRBJ2-7): EPEVTQTPSHQVTQMGQEVILRCVPISNHLYFYWYRQILGQKVEFLVSFYNNEISEKSEIFDDQFSVERPDGSNFTLKIRSTKLEDSAMYFCASILRDSYSYEQYFGPGTRLTVT.

The chain's CDR3 is CASSPQSGQGFYGYTF. In nucleotides, the CDR3 is TGTGCCAGCTCACCCCAATCCGGACAGGGGTTCTATGGCTACACCTTC. The chain has TRBV18 and TRBJ1-2; 9 positions match TRBD1. The CDR3 is 16 residues long. V trimming: 3 bases; J trimming: 4 bases; junction bases outside the gene matches: 9. Germline CDR1 and CDR2: KGHSH and LQKENI. The full variable domain, completed using reference TRBV18 and TRBJ1-2, is NAGVMQNPRHLVRRRGQEARLRCSPMKGHSHVYWYRQLPEEGLKFMVYLQKENIIDESGMPKERFSAEFPKEGPSILRIQQVVRGDSAAYFCASSPQSGQGFYGYTFGSGTRLTVV.

The CDR3 region is CAWSSGQRKYNEQFF. CDR3 DNA: TGTGCCTGGAGTTCGGGACAACGAAAATACAATGAGCAGTTCTTC. The chain has TRBV30 and TRBJ2-1; tentative D call: TRBD1 (6 bases). V was shortened by 2 bases and J by 4 bases, with 15 bases between the two germline ends. The CDR3 has 15 residues. The germline V gene encodes CDR1 GTSNPN and CDR2 SVGIG (reference sequence).

This clone has a handful of counts. The chain is built from TRBV19 and TRBJ2-7, with a possible D match to TRBD1 (5 bases). The CDR3 length is 14 residues. The V end was cut by 3 bases, the J end by 5 bases, with 14 bases between. Germline loops: CDR1 LNHDA, CDR2 SQIVND (reference sequence). The DNA of the CDR3 is TGTGCCAGTAGTATGGCAGGGTTTGTCCACGAGCAGTACTTC. Protein product: CASSMAGFVHEQYF. Filled out from reference TRBV19 and TRBJ2-7, the complete variable domain reads DGGITQSPKYLFRKEGQNVTLSCEQNLNHDAMYWYRQDPGQGLRLIYYSQIVNDFQKGDIAEGYSVSREKKESFPLTVTSAQKNPTAFYLCASSMAGFVHEQYFGPGTRLTVT.

The gene calls are TRBV29-1 and TRBJ2-7; 8 positions match TRBD1. Germline V gene sequence: CDR1 SQVTM, CDR2 ANQGSEA. The CDR3 sequence is 15 residues long. V lost 8 bases, J lost 8 bases, and 20 bases stayed unmatched. The CDR3 spells CSFGSRTGPELKQYF. CDR3 coding DNA: TGCAGCTTCGGATCTCGGACAGGGCCGGAACTAAAGCAGTACTTC.

The chain combines TRBV6-1 with TRBJ1-4; TRBD1 matches 7 bases. The J segment lost 8 bases and the V segment lost 4 bases, leaving 13 bases of the junction unmatched. Per the germline V gene, CDR1 is MNHNS and CDR2 is SASEGT. The CDR3 sequence is 16 residues long. In DNA form, the CDR3 reads TGTGCCAGCAGTGGCCTGACAGGGTTCGATGGAGAAAAACTGTTTTTT. Its protein product is CASSGLTGFDGEKLFF.

This clone was recorded once. The rearrangement uses TRBV20-1 and TRBJ2-3; the D is unclear. Germline-derived CDR1 and CDR2 are DFQATT and SNEGSKA (reference sequence). Trimming shortened V by 5 bases and J by 6 bases, and 6 bases separated the two germline ends. The CDR3 extends over 10 amino acids. The CDR3 sequence is CSARLDTQYF. In DNA, the CDR3 is TGCAGTGCTCGACTTGATACGCAGTATTTT.

CDR3 nucleotide sequence: TGTGCCAGCTCACCGGACAATAACTATGGCTACACCTTC. It specifies CASSPDNNYGYTF. The chain is built from TRBV18 and TRBJ1-2, with a weak D call TRBD1 (5 bases). V was pared by 3 bases and J by 1 base, with 6 bases between. The CDR3 is 13 residues long. Germline V lookup: CDR1 KGHSH, CDR2 LQKENI.

This clone has just a few counts. The chain joins TRBV19 to TRBJ1-1, with D possibly being TRBD1 (6 bases). The V end lost 4 bases, the J end lost 0 bases, and 15 bases lay between the germline ends. The CDR3 has 16 residues. In germline, CDR1 is LNHDA, CDR2 SQIVND (reference sequence). CDR3 bases: TGTGCCAGTAGTAAAAAAGCGGGGGCTGTGAACACTGAAGCTTTCTTT. Residues: CASSKKAGAVNTEAFF.

The chain recombines TRBV24-1 with TRBJ1-5; 7 positions match TRBD1. Germline V gene sequence: CDR1 KGHDR, CDR2 SFDVKD. CDR3 size: 15 residues. This CDR3 reads CAATSRDSLNQPQHF. In nucleotides, the CDR3 is TGTGCTGCCACGAGCAGGGACAGTTTAAATCAGCCCCAGCATTTT.

The chain is built from TRBV15 and TRBJ2-7; 9 bases fit TRBD1. The CDR3 runs 15 residues. Germline CDR1 reads LNHNV; CDR2 reads YYDKDF (reference sequence). V trimming: 3 bases; J trimming: 2 bases; junction bases outside the gene matches: 5. For the CDR3, the DNA is TGTGCCACCAGCAGGTCCGGGACAGGGCCCTACGAGCAGTACTTC. It encodes CATSRSGTGPYEQYF.

The chain links TRBV6-6 to TRBJ1-6, with a possible D match to TRBD1 (5 bases). The length of the CDR3 is 18 residues. V was clipped by 5 bases and J by 7 bases, with 24 bases between them. Germline assignment: CDR1 MNHNY and CDR2 SVGAGI (reference sequence). The CDR3 bases are TGTGCCAGCAGTCCGCTATCGGGACTATTAACAGAAAATTCACCCCTCCACTTT. This encodes CASSPLSGLLTENSPLHF.

The chain carries TRBV7-6 and TRBJ1-5; a possible D gene is TRBD1 (5 bases). Per the germline V gene, CDR1 is SGHVS and CDR2 is FNYEAQ. Trimming removed 1 base from V and 4 bases from J, with 14 bases in between. The CDR3 is made up of 16 amino acids. In DNA, the CDR3 is TGTGCCAGCAGCTTAGGACAGCCAGGGCTGAATCAGCCCCAGCATTTT. Amino acid sequence: CASSLGQPGLNQPQHF.

The rearrangement joins TRBV19 to TRBJ1-3; no clear D gene. This CDR3 comprises 16 residues. Trimming removed 5 bases at V and 3 bases at J, with 17 bases between. Germline V gives CDR1 LNHDA, CDR2 SQIVND (reference sequence). CDR3: CASSVPDGRIGNTIYF. The CDR3 DNA reads TGTGCCAGTAGTGTCCCGGACGGGAGAATTGGAAACACCATATATTTT.

The chain recombines TRBV15 with TRBJ1-4, with D perhaps TRBD1 (5 bases). V lost 3 bases and J lost 10, with 24 bases in between. The CDR3 sequence is 17 residues long. Per germline, CDR1 LNHNV and CDR2 YYDKDF (reference sequence). The CDR3 DNA reads as TGTGCCACCAGCAGTGCCTCGGGGGTTCTTCAAGCCGGAAAACTGTTTTTT. Translating it yields CATSSASGVLQAGKLFF.

The CDR3: CASRPGMRSEAFF. CDR3 nucleotide sequence: TGTGCCAGCCGCCCGGGGATGCGGTCTGAAGCTTTCTTT. The chain employs TRBV5-4 and TRBJ1-1; D unclear. In germline, CDR1 is SGHNT, CDR2 YYREEE (reference sequence). CDR3 length: 13 residues. Trimming cost V 7 bases and J 6 bases, with 16 bases left between them.

This rearrangement joins TRBV14 to TRBJ1-1; D unclear. The V gene lost 4 bases and the J gene lost 6 bases, with 12 bases spanning the gap. This CDR3 is built from 13 residues. CDR1 is SGHDN and CDR2 is FVKESK in the germline V gene. The CDR3 DNA follows: TGTGCCAGCAGCCCCAACGACTTGGCTGAAGCTTTCTTT. This gives the protein CASSPNDLAEAFF.

The chain joins TRBV20-1 to TRBJ2-7; D is perhaps TRBD1 (6 bases). Germline V gene lookup returns CDR1 DFQATT and CDR2 SNEGSKA (reference sequence). The CDR3 contains 11 residues. The CDR3 region has the DNA TGCAGCACAGGGTTTTCGGACGAGCAGTACTTC. This encodes CSTGFSDEQYF.

The rearrangement links TRBV7-9 to TRBJ1-1; D call uncertain. The CDR3 runs to 13 residues. V was cut by 6 bases and J by 1 base, with 9 bases left in between. Germline V gives CDR1 SEHNR, CDR2 FQNEAQ (reference sequence). The CDR3 region is CASRPSGNTEAFF. CDR3 coding DNA: TGTGCCAGCAGGCCATCAGGGAACACTGAAGCTTTCTTT.

Here the CDR3 reads CASSPRTGELLNTIYF. CDR3 nucleotides: TGTGCCAGCAGCCCTCGGACAGGGGAACTGCTAAACACCATATATTTT. The chain joins TRBV9 to TRBJ1-3, with 9 bases that match TRBD1. Trimming cost V 4 bases and J 6 bases; bases outside gene matches: 11. Germline values: CDR1 SGDLS, CDR2 YYNGEE. The CDR3 sequence is 16 residues long.

The rearrangement joins TRBV28 to TRBJ1-5, with D unresolved. Trimming removed 5 bases from V and 4 bases from J, with 15 bases in between. This CDR3 is 15 amino acids long. Germline lookup yields CDR1 MDHEN and CDR2 SYDVKM. In DNA, the CDR3 is TGTGCCAGCAGTGAACGGGGTCCTGAAAATCAGCCCCAGCATTTT. This codes for CASSERGPENQPQHF.

This chain connects TRBV5-1 to TRBJ1-6, with D tentatively TRBD1 (5 bases). The CDR3 spans 18 residues. Deletions cut 1 base from V and 1 base from J, with 15 bases between. Germline V gene sequence: CDR1 SGHRS, CDR2 YFSETQ. This CDR3 is CASSLQAGSRSYNSPLHF. DNA for the CDR3: TGCGCCAGCAGCTTGCAAGCAGGGTCGAGATCCTATAATTCACCCCTCCACTTT.

The chain employs TRBV5-1 and TRBJ1-2, with D perhaps matching TRBD1 (5 bases). Germline values: CDR1 SGHRS, CDR2 YFSETQ. The CDR3 extends over 13 amino acids. Trimming removed 0 bases from V and 8 bases from J, with 11 bases in between. CDR3 amino acids: CASSLGIGEGYTF. In DNA form, the CDR3 reads TGCGCCAGCAGCTTGGGGATAGGGGAAGGCTACACCTTC.

As DNA, the CDR3 is TGTGCCAGCAGCTTGGTCCAGGGTGAAAAACTGTTTTTT. This codes for CASSLVQGEKLFF. V gene TRBV5-4 combines with J gene TRBJ1-4; a possible D gene is TRBD1 (5 bases). The CDR3 has 13 residues. The germline V gene encodes CDR1 SGHNT and CDR2 YYREEE (reference sequence). V shed 0 bases and J shed 7 bases, with 7 bases lying between them.

The chain links TRBV6-6 to TRBJ2-7, with 8 bases identical to TRBD1. After removal of 0 bases from V and 3 bases from J, the junction contained 4 bases not matched to a gene. Germline CDR1 and CDR2: MNHNY and SVGAGI (reference sequence). This CDR3 has 15 residues. This chain's CDR3 is CASSYSGQGVYEQYF. CDR3 nucleotides: TGTGCCAGCAGTTACTCTGGACAGGGTGTCTACGAGCAGTACTTC.

V is TRBV5-1 and J is TRBJ2-7; 9 nucleotides align to TRBD1. Germline CDR1 SGHRS, CDR2 YFSETQ. The CDR3 sequence is 15 residues long. J lost 7 bases, V lost 0 bases, and 8 bases had no gene match. CDR3 amino acids: CASSLGDRELEEQYF. CDR3 sequence (DNA): TGCGCCAGCAGCTTGGGGGACAGGGAGCTGGAAGAGCAGTACTTC.

This clone was observed a few times. V gene TRBV6-4 combines with J gene TRBJ1-1; perhaps TRBD1 as D (6 bases). Germline V gives CDR1 MRHNA, CDR2 SNTAGT. Trimming took 7 bases from V and 2 from J, leaving 14 bases between them. The CDR3 runs 14 residues. The CDR3: CASISRGNNTEAFF. CDR3 nucleotide sequence: TGTGCCAGCATTAGCAGGGGAAATAACACTGAAGCTTTCTTT.